The 18 T cell receptor beta chains below all came from one sample that was sequenced in a study of T cells in Graves' hyperthyroidism and ophthalmopathy (dated by TCRdb to the late 2010s). Receptor amplification or capture employed multiplex PCR. Reads for this sample came from an Illumina HiSeq 2000. The TCR beta CDR3 regions were amplified from RNA transcripts. For the first round of RT-PCR on the TCR CDR3, the HTBI primer set was used together with the Qiagen OneStep RT-PCR kit. TCRdb reran the public reads through fastp at Q25 and MiXCR, keeping productive beta chains. Rows with one shared CDR3 protein collapse into an entry with the most common genes and DNA. The sample table shows roughly 580,000 distinct CDR3 sequences, and about 43% are seen once. Of the sample, 8.2% falls within the top ten clones. Sequencing used peripheral blood or thyroid tissue (not recorded which). The receptors come from a young woman with Graves' hyperthyroidism. Donor details come from another sample of the same person, matched by shared clones.

The V gene is TRBV7-8, the J gene TRBJ1-6, with 7 bases identical to TRBD1. Germline CDR1 and CDR2: SGHVS and FQNEAQ. The trim removed 5 bases at V and 6 bases at J, leaving 4 bases unmatched. CDR3 length: 14 amino acids. CDR3 sequence (DNA): TGTGCCAGCAGCCCCGGGGACAGTAATTCACCCCTCCACTTT. Translated: CASSPGDSNSPLHF.

The genes are TRBV7-2 and TRBJ1-1; the match to TRBD1 covers 7 bases. Trimming at V came to 6 bases and at J to 4 bases, leaving 8 bases not matched to a gene. The germline gives CDR1 SGHTA, CDR2 FQGNSA. The CDR3 spans 14 residues. The CDR3 DNA sequence: TGTGCCAGCAGAATACGACAGGGTTCCACTGAAGCTTTCTTT. This gives the protein CASRIRQGSTEAFF.

V is TRBV10-3 and J is TRBJ2-7; 7 nucleotides agree with TRBD2. The DNA end favors TRBJ2-1, so the J call may be wrong. In germline, CDR1 is ENHRY, CDR2 SYGVKD. The CDR3 length is 14 residues. The CDR3 sequence: CAINEAGRESEQFF. The DNA for the CDR3 is TGTGCCATCAACGAGGCGGGGCGGGAGAGTGAGCAGTTCTTC.

The chain is built from TRBV29-1 and TRBJ1-4, with 9 positions matching TRBD1. The CDR3 is 13 amino acids. Per the germline V gene, CDR1 is SQVTM and CDR2 is ANQGSEA. The V and J ends lost 7 bases and 8 bases, in that order; junction bases with no gene match: 8. CDR3 in DNA: TGCAGCGGAGGACAGGGGTATGGGGAAAAACTGTTTTTT. Protein sequence: CSGGQGYGEKLFF.

The rearrangement uses TRBV12-5 and TRBJ1-6; TRBD1 might be the D (5 bases). The CDR3 is 15 residues long. Germline loops: CDR1 LGHNT, CDR2 FRNRAP. Trimming cost V 1 base and J 7 bases, with 11 bases left between them. CDR3 in DNA: TGTGCTAGTGGTTTGGGGGACCGGGAAAATTCACCCCTCCACTTT. It specifies CASGLGDRENSPLHF.

Here the CDR3 DNA reads TGTGCCAGCAGCCGCCCTTGGACAGGGGCGTCCCACGAGCAGTACTTC. This sequence encodes CASSRPWTGASHEQYF. The chain is built from TRBV7-6 and TRBJ2-7; 9 bases agree with TRBD1. Per germline, CDR1 SGHVS and CDR2 FNYEAQ. The CDR3 spans 16 residues. The V segment lost 5 bases and the J segment 5 bases; nucleotides outside the gene matches: 13.

This clonotype was picked up many times. The chain employs TRBV15 and TRBJ2-2; D is unresolved. The CDR3 is made up of 15 amino acids. V dropped 0 bases and J dropped 4 bases, with 9 bases sitting between them. The V gene's germline CDR1 is LNHNV and CDR2 YYDKDF (reference sequence). The CDR3 DNA reads TGTGCCACCAGCAGAGATCTTATAGTCACCGGGGAGCTGTTTTTT. Its translation: CATSRDLIVTGELFF.

This clonotype has more than one count but fewer than ten. This chain joins TRBV7-2 and TRBJ1-6; D gene ambiguous. CDR3 length equals 18 residues. The germline V and J ends were trimmed by 5 bases and 0 bases, with 17 bases remaining between them. Germline CDR1 and CDR2: SGHTA and FQGNSA. CDR3 amino acids: CASSKRHFGSSYNSPLHF. CDR3 nucleotide sequence: TGTGCCAGCAGCAAACGCCACTTTGGAAGCTCCTATAATTCACCCCTCCACTTT.

This clonotype is a singleton in its sample. This chain uses TRBV7-8 with TRBJ2-7; D is unresolved. The ends were cut back, 8 bases at V and 5 bases at J, with 16 bases in the middle. There are 13 residues in the CDR3. Germline-derived CDR1 and CDR2 are SGHVS and FQNEAQ. CDR3 DNA sequence: TGTGCCAGCCCTACCGCTAGGGTAGACGAGCAGTACTTC. Amino acids: CASPTARVDEQYF.

Many counts were recorded for this clonotype. The V and J genes are TRBV25-1 and TRBJ1-1; perhaps TRBD1 as D (6 bases). V lost 8 bases and J 1 base, leaving 11 bases between the germline ends. The germline CDR1 and CDR2 sequences are MGHDK and SYGVNS. CDR3 size: 13 residues. DNA of the CDR3: TGTGCCAGCCGGGGGCCTTCGAACACTGAAGCTTTCTTT. The encoded protein is CASRGPSNTEAFF.

The table lists this clonotype with many counts. This chain joins TRBV29-1 and TRBJ2-7; D might be TRBD2 (6 bases). V was clipped by 2 bases and J by 3 bases, with 14 bases between them. Looked up from germline, CDR1 is SQVTM and CDR2 is ANQGSEA. CDR3 length: 14 residues. The CDR3 region is CSVERPGGGYEQYF. CDR3 DNA sequence: TGCAGCGTTGAACGTCCCGGGGGTGGCTACGAGCAGTACTTC.

This clonotype was detected only a few times. This chain links TRBV7-9 with TRBJ2-7; no definite D call. Germline CDR1 and CDR2: SEHNR and FQNEAQ (reference sequence). This CDR3 comprises 14 residues. V lost 5 bases to trimming and J lost 2 bases, with 13 bases between them. The CDR3 sequence is CASSTRVDPYEQYF. The CDR3 DNA sequence: TGTGCCAGCAGCACCCGGGTAGACCCCTACGAGCAGTACTTC.

This clonotype was detected many times. This rearrangement joins TRBV24-1 to TRBJ1-1; TRBD1 agrees at 8 bases. After removal of 9 bases from V and 2 bases from J, the junction contained 7 bases not matched to a gene. CDR3 length: 14 amino acids. CDR1 and CDR2 (germline): KGHDR, SFDVKD. Here the CDR3 DNA reads TGTGCCACCTCAGGGGGCCCACGAAACACTGAAGCTTTCTTT. It specifies CATSGGPRNTEAFF.

A note on this clonotype: One junction end disagrees with the germline gene, perhaps due to a read error. V and J are TRBV24-1 and TRBJ2-7; D call uncertain. From germline, CDR1 is KGHDR and CDR2 SFDVKD. This CDR3 has 14 amino acids. The CDR3, as DNA: TGCAGTGCTTGCCCTCTAGGGCAGCCCTACGAGCAGTACTTC. It yields the protein CSACPLGQPYEQYF.

J is TRBJ2-5 and V is TRBV2; 10 positions match TRBD2. This CDR3 contains 15 residues. The ends lost 5 bases at V and 5 bases at J; junction bases unmatched: 8. CDR1 is SNHLY, CDR2 FYNNEI, per germline. This CDR3 is CASSLAGGRVETQYF. The DNA for the CDR3 is TGTGCCAGCAGTTTAGCGGGGGGACGGGTGGAGACCCAGTACTTC.

The V and J genes are TRBV25-1 and TRBJ1-2; a possible D gene is TRBD1 (5 bases). The CDR3 spans 14 residues. The V and J ends lost 6 bases and 0 bases respectively, with 11 bases between them. CDR1 and CDR2 from the germline V gene are MGHDK and SYGVNS. CDR3 nucleotide sequence: TGTGCCAGCAGCCCCCCGGGGGCTAACTATGGCTACACCTTC. This encodes CASSPPGANYGYTF.

As to this clonotype: It may be a read error: a sequence one base away is much more abundant. V is TRBV24-1 and J is TRBJ1-2, with D possibly matching TRBD1 (5 bases). The CDR3 is 12 amino acids. Germline assignment: CDR1 KGHDR and CDR2 SFDVKD. V gave up 5 bases and J gave up 4 bases, with 7 bases separating them. The CDR3 nucleotides are TGTGCCACCAGTGGGACACCCTATGGCTACACCTTC. This codes for CATSGTPYGYTF.

The gene calls are TRBV12-3 or TRBV12-4 and TRBJ1-2; no clear D. Trimming cost V 5 bases and J 1 base, with 14 bases left between them. The CDR3 consists of 15 residues. The CDR3 region is CASSTIAGINYGYTF. The CDR3 bases are TGTGCCAGCAGTACCATAGCCGGGATTAACTATGGCTACACCTTC.